This is a list of T cell receptor beta chains from one sample in a study of Ad26.COV2.S vaccination and SARS-CoV-2 variants. TCRdb keeps only in-frame clones here, not all; method: immunoSEQ multiplex PCR. In the table there are over 300,000 clones, roughly 80% of which are singletons. The sample was peripheral blood, taken in a trial of Ad26.COV2.S vaccine versus placebo. Receptors originate from a person aged 18-60 years who received the Ad26.COV2.S COVID-19 vaccine or a placebo. Each CDR3 is given with its conserved first and last residue. A D gene is named only where the DNA matches it firmly. Clone size is not always given. Where it is, it says once, few, many or a class for expanded clones.

>TRBJ2-7|once|.|TRBV11-2
CASSLEGHREQYF
TGTGCCAGCAGCTTAGAAGGGCATCGGGAGCAGTACTTC
>TRBJ1-1|few|.|TRBV5-1
CASSRTQNTEAFF
TGCGCCAGCAGCCGCACACAGAACACTGAAGCTTTCTTT
>TRBJ1-6|.|TRBD1|TRBV7-6
CASSLAGQGFNSPLHF
TGTGCCAGCAGCTTAGCGGGACAGGGGTTTAATTCACCCCTCCACTTT
>TRBJ1-6|.|.|TRBV21-1
CASISAGSDNSPLHF
TGTGCCAGCATCTCGGCGGGCAGCGATAATTCACCCCTCCACTTT
>TRBJ1-2|.|.|TRBV4-3
CASSQDWGRDGYTF
TGCGCCAGCAGCCAGGACTGGGGTAGGGATGGCTACACCTTC
>TRBJ2-7|.|.|TRBV14
CASSQDLYRASVYEQYF
TGTGCCAGCAGCCAGGACCTATACAGGGCTTCGGTCTACGAGCAGTACTTC
>TRBJ2-5|.|TRBD1|TRBV29-1
CSSRDRGYQETQYF
TGCAGCTCTCGGGACAGGGGGTACCAAGAGACCCAGTACTTC
>TRBJ1-4|.|.|TRBV15
CATSREMGWNEKLFF
TGTGCCACCAGCAGAGAGATGGGTTGGAATGAAAAACTGTTTTTT
>TRBJ2-3|.|.|TRBV27
CASSLSRGRGQYF
TGTGCCAGCAGTTTATCCCGGGGGCGCGGGCAGTATTTT
>TRBJ2-1|.|TRBD2|TRBV11-2
CASSRPTSGIGNEQFF
TGTGCCAGCAGCCGCCCGACTAGCGGGATTGGCAATGAGCAGTTCTTC
>TRBJ2-1|.|.|TRBV6-2/TRBV6-3
CASSYPAIGEQFF
TGTGCCAGCAGTTACCCGGCAATTGGTGAGCAGTTCTTC
>TRBJ1-5|many|TRBD1|TRBV6-2/TRBV6-3
CASSRGQMNHQPQHF
TGTGCCAGCAGCCGGGGACAGATGAACCATCAGCCCCAGCATTTT
>TRBJ2-3|.|TRBD1|TRBV24-1
CATSDLKDRGSADTQYF
TGTGCCACCAGTGATTTGAAGGACAGGGGGTCGGCAGATACGCAGTATTTT
>TRBJ2-2|.|TRBD2|TRBV30
CAFRGTSGEAGELFF
TGTGCCTTTAGAGGGACTAGCGGGGAAGCCGGGGAGCTGTTTTTT
>TRBJ1-1|.|.|TRBV7-6
CASSLGPLNTEAFF
TGTGCCAGCAGCTTAGGGCCCTTAAACACTGAAGCTTTCTTT
>TRBJ2-1|few|.|TRBV5-1
CASSHDGNSYNEQFF
TGCGCCAGCAGCCACGACGGTAACTCCTACAATGAGCAGTTCTTC
>TRBJ1-4|.|TRBD1|TRBV5-1
CASSSGTGGEKLFF
TGCGCCAGCAGCTCAGGGACAGGGGGTGAAAAACTGTTTTTT
>TRBJ2-2|.|.|TRBV10-3
CAIPRNSNTGELFF
TGTGCCATCCCCCGGAACAGTAACACCGGGGAGCTGTTTTTT
>TRBJ1-4|.|.|TRBV19
CASSAMDLPREKLFF
TGTGCCAGTAGTGCCATGGACCTCCCGAGGGAAAAACTGTTTTTT
>TRBJ2-1|few|TRBD2|TRBV7-3
CASSTHPRTSGYNEQFF
TGTGCCAGCAGCACCCACCCCCGGACTAGCGGGTACAATGAGCAGTTCTTC
>TRBJ1-5|.|TRBD1|TRBV6-2/TRBV6-3
CASSPGQGWQPQHF
TGTGCCAGCAGTCCCGGACAGGGCTGGCAGCCCCAGCATTTT
>TRBJ1-5|.|.|TRBV7-2
CASSLTRGPQHF
TGTGCCAGCAGCCTGACAAGGGGGCCCCAGCATTTT
>TRBJ1-4|.|.|TRBV6-6
CASSYSMGGANEKLFF
TGTGCCAGCAGTTACTCGATGGGAGGTGCTAATGAAAAACTGTTTTTT
>TRBJ2-1|.|TRBD2|TRBV14
CASSPGDYLEQFF
TGTGCCAGCAGCCCGGGGGACTATCTGGAGCAGTTCTTC
>TRBJ1-2|.|.|TRBV20-1
CSARGTYGYTF
TGCAGTGCTAGAGGCACGTATGGCTACACCTTC
>TRBJ1-4|.|.|TRBV4-2
CASSQDGKRINEKLFF
TGTGCCAGCAGCCAAGATGGTAAAAGGATTAATGAAAAACTGTTTTTT
>TRBJ1-2|few|TRBD1|TRBV4-1
CASSRETGNGYTF
TGCGCCAGCAGCCGAGAGACAGGGAATGGCTACACCTTC
>TRBJ1-2|.|.|TRBV27
CASSSSALSYGYTF
TGTGCCAGCAGTTCGTCAGCCTTATCCTATGGCTACACCTTC
>TRBJ2-3|.|.|TRBV11-3
CASSLWVSKSTDTQYF
TGTGCCAGCAGCTTGTGGGTTAGCAAGAGCACAGATACGCAGTATTTT
>TRBJ2-3|.|.|TRBV6-5
CASRLGSPSTDTQYF
TGTGCCAGCAGGTTGGGGAGCCCGAGCACAGATACGCAGTATTTT
>TRBJ1-6|once|.|TRBV9
CASSTRGYSPLHF
TGTGCCAGCAGCACGAGGGGGTATTCACCCCTCCACTTT
>TRBJ1-5|.|.|TRBV13
CASSSGVTNQPQHF
TGTGCCAGCAGCTCCGGGGTGACGAATCAGCCCCAGCATTTT
>TRBJ1-1|few|.|TRBV19
CASSIDLGQTAFF
TGTGCCAGTAGTATAGATCTCGGACAGACAGCTTTCTTT
>TRBJ2-1|.|TRBD2|TRBV12-5
CASGLPSRSTSGTSNEQFF
TGTGCTAGTGGTTTGCCCTCCCGTTCGACTAGCGGGACGAGCAATGAGCAGTTCTTC
>TRBJ2-5|.|TRBD1|TRBV28
CASSFLDRAGETQYF
TGTGCCAGCAGTTTCCTGGACAGGGCTGGGGAGACCCAGTACTTC
>TRBJ1-1|.|.|TRBV7-9
CASSPRTEAFF
TGTGCCAGCAGCCCCCGGACAGAAGCTTTCTTT
>TRBJ1-1|once|.|TRBV6-4
CASSEERNTEAFF
TGTGCCAGCAGTGAAGAAAGGAACACTGAAGCTTTCTTT
>TRBJ2-7|.|.|TRBV5-4
CASSLAGPAPYEQYF
TGTGCCAGCAGCTTGGCCGGGCCGGCCCCCTACGAGCAGTACTTC
>TRBJ1-1|.|.|TRBV14
CASSLGVQAFF
TGTGCCAGCAGCCTCGGGGTCCAAGCTTTCTTT
>TRBJ2-7|.|.|TRBV30
CAWSASWGSRYEQYF
TGTGCCTGGAGTGCTAGCTGGGGGAGTAGGTACGAGCAGTACTTC
>TRBJ2-5|.|TRBD1|TRBV24-1
CATSEDRQGAKETQYF
TGTGCCACCAGTGAGGATCGACAGGGGGCAAAGGAGACCCAGTACTTC
>TRBJ1-5|.|TRBD1|TRBV19
CASSRFDRGSNQPQHF
TGTGCCAGTAGTCGCTTCGACAGGGGTAGCAATCAGCCCCAGCATTTT
>TRBJ2-7|.|TRBD1|TRBV19
CASTSGQGASYEQYF
TGTGCCAGTACTTCCGGACAGGGGGCATCCTACGAGCAGTACTTC
>TRBJ1-1|.|.|TRBV6-2/TRBV6-3
CASSILGWGVTEAFF
TGTGCCAGCAGTATACTTGGCTGGGGCGTCACTGAAGCTTTCTTT
>TRBJ2-3|.|.|TRBV21-1
CASSKTDLDTQYF
TGTGCCAGCAGCAAGACAGACTTAGATACGCAGTATTTT
>TRBJ1-6|.|.|TRBV6-4
CASSEVRVSGKEANSPLHF
TGTGCCAGCAGTGAAGTTAGAGTGTCAGGGAAGGAGGCTAATTCACCCCTCCACTTT
>TRBJ1-5|.|.|TRBV19
CASMGQGTYSNQPQHF
TGTGCCAGTATGGGTCAGGGGACCTATTCGAATCAGCCCCAGCATTTT
>TRBJ2-5|.|.|TRBV19
CASSIGQTQYF
TGTGCCAGTAGTATAGGTCAAACCCAGTACTTC
>TRBJ1-1|.|.|TRBV11-2
CASSLVATEAFF
TGTGCCAGCAGCTTAGTTGCCACTGAAGCTTTCTTT
>TRBJ1-2|.|.|TRBV7-9
CASSLVSGTATNYGYTF
TGTGCCAGCAGCTTAGTATCAGGGACGGCGACCAACTATGGCTACACCTTC
>TRBJ1-2|.|.|TRBV10-1
CASSEVLNYGYTF
TGCGCCAGCAGTGAGGTGCTGAACTATGGCTACACCTTC
>TRBJ2-1|.|.|TRBV19
CASSAAGLTYNEQFF
TGTGCCAGTAGTGCGGCGGGGCTAACGTACAATGAGCAGTTCTTC
>TRBJ1-2|few|.|TRBV24-1
CATSDDGIQGYTF
TGTGCCACCAGTGATGACGGCATCCAAGGCTACACCTTC
>TRBJ2-3|.|.|TRBV3-1/TRBV3-2
CASSQATDTQYF
TGTGCCAGCAGCCAAGCGACAGATACGCAGTATTTT
>TRBJ2-5|.|.|TRBV29-1
CSVEDDSHGETQYF
TGCAGCGTTGAAGATGACAGCCATGGGGAGACCCAGTACTTC